The 7 T cell receptor beta chains given below trace back to one sample, sequenced in a study of shared clonotypes between healthy human individuals. Assay used: immunoSEQ multiplex PCR; TCRdb lists only in-frame clones, some missing. The table has a few million clones, approximately 95% seen once; the top ten hold roughly 0.36%. Sequenced sample: naive CD4+ T cells from PBMCs. As for subset: CD45RA+ positively selected. These receptors were obtained from a man younger than 35 in good health. Some clones in this sample may be carry-over from other donors' samples.

The count of this clone is one. The chain carries TRBV7-9 and TRBJ2-3; weak D call: TRBD2 (6 bases). The CDR3 extends over 16 amino acids. Germline CDR1 is SEHNR and CDR2 is FQNEAQ (reference sequence). V gave up 5 bases and J gave up 2 bases, with 17 bases separating them. The CDR3 here is CASSLPRDSYTDTQYF. The CDR3 region has the DNA TGTGCCAGCAGCCTCCCCCGGGACTCCTACACAGATACGCAGTATTTT. Looking up the rest from reference TRBV7-9 and TRBJ2-3 gives the full variable domain: DTGVSQNPRHKITKRGQNVTFRCDPISEHNRLYWYRQTLGQGPEFLTYFQNEAQLEKSRLLSDRFSAERPKGSFSTLEIQRTEQGDSAMYLCASSLPRDSYTDTQYFGPGTRLTVL.

In its sample, this clone was seen a few times. The same CDR3 can be traced to other DNA sequences in this sample. V and J are TRBV30 and TRBJ1-1; D ambiguous. The V gene's germline CDR1 is GTSNPN and CDR2 SVGIG (reference sequence). Trimming pared 0 bases from V and 0 bases from J, leaving 2 bases between. The CDR3 consists of 12 residues. CDR3 DNA sequence: TGTGCCTGGAGTGTTCTGAACACTGAAGCTTTCTTT. It codes for CAWSVLNTEAFF.

J is TRBJ1-1 and V is TRBV28, with 11 bases identical to TRBD1. The V gene end was trimmed by 3 bases and the J gene end by 1 base; junction bases not matched to a gene: 13. The CDR3 runs to 19 residues. Germline V gene lookup returns CDR1 MDHEN and CDR2 SYDVKM. The CDR3 sequence is CASSFYPDRGLETNTEAFF. In DNA, the CDR3 is TGTGCCAGCAGTTTCTATCCGGACAGGGGGCTCGAGACGAACACTGAAGCTTTCTTT.

This clone has just a few counts. V is TRBV7-3 and J is TRBJ1-2, with 9 bases aligning to TRBD1. The trim removed 5 bases at V and 7 bases at J, leaving 5 bases unmatched. This CDR3 spans 13 amino acids. Germline assignment: CDR1 SGHTA and CDR2 FQGTGA. CDR3 region: CASSPQGAGGYTF. Written as DNA, the CDR3 is TGTGCCAGCAGCCCACAGGGGGCTGGTGGCTACACCTTC.

In its sample, this clone was seen once. The chain employs TRBV14 and TRBJ2-7; D remains unclear. CDR1 is SGHDN and CDR2 is FVKESK in the germline V gene. The CDR3 runs to 15 residues. The ends were cut back, 8 bases at V and 1 base at J, with 18 bases in the middle. The CDR3 DNA follows: TGTGCCAGCTCCAACGAGCCACAACATTCCTACGAGCAGTACTTC. As protein: CASSNEPQHSYEQYF. The variable domain in full, with the rest retrieved from reference TRBV14 and TRBJ2-7, is EAGVTQFPSHSVIEKGQTVTLRCDPISGHDNLYWYRRVMGKEIKFLLHFVKESKQDESGMPNNRFLAERTGGTYSTLKVQPAELEDSGVYFCASSNEPQHSYEQYFGPGTRLTVT.

The chain joins TRBV7-2 to TRBJ2-2; the match to TRBD2 covers 7 bases. CDR1 is SGHTA, CDR2 FQGNSA, per germline. The CDR3 sequence is 16 residues long. V shed 5 bases and J 1 base; nucleotides not matched to a gene: 7. CDR3 sequence: CASSPRTSKNTGELFF. CDR3 coding DNA: TGTGCCAGCAGCCCGCGGACTAGTAAGAACACCGGGGAGCTGTTTTTT.

V and J are TRBV5-4 and TRBJ2-4, with 16 bases matching TRBD2. This CDR3 is 17 amino acids long. Germline trimming cut 2 bases from V and 7 bases from J; bases unmatched to any gene: 6. Germline V gives CDR1 SGHNT, CDR2 YYREEE (reference sequence). The CDR3 DNA sequence: TGTGCCAGCAGCTTAGGGACTAGCGGGAGGGCCGGGAACATTCAGTACTTC. Translating gives CASSLGTSGRAGNIQYF.